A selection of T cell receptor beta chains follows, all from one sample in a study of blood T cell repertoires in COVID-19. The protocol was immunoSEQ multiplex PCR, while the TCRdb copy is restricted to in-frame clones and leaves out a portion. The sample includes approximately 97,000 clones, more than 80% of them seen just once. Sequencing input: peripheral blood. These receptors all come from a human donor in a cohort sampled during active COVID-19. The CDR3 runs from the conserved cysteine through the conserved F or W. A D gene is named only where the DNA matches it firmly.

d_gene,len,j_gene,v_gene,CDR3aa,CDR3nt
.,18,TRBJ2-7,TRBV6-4,CASSVLGLGQDNRWEQYF,TGTGCCAGCAGTGTACTGGGACTTGGACAGGATAATCGGTGGGAGCAGTACTTC
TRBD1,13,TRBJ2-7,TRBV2,CASKDRGPYEQYF,TGTGCCAGCAAGGACAGGGGGCCCTACGAGCAGTACTTC
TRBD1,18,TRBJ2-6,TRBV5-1,CASGFPGGGSSGANVLTF,TGCGCCAGCGGATTCCCAGGGGGTGGTAGCTCTGGGGCCAACGTCCTGACTTTC
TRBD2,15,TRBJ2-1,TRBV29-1,CSVEGAGLSYNEQFF,TGCAGCGTGGAGGGAGCGGGACTCTCCTACAATGAGCAGTTCTTC
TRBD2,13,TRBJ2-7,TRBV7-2,CASSTQRGYEQYF,TGTGCCAGCAGCACACAGCGGGGCTACGAGCAGTACTTC
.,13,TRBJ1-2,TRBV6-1,CASSDRENYGYTF,TGTGCCAGCAGTGATAGAGAGAACTATGGCTACACCTTC
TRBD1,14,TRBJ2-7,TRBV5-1,CASSLGPGGDEQYF,TGCGCCAGCAGCTTGGGCCCAGGGGGCGACGAGCAGTACTTC
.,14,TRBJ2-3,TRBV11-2,CASSLEAVADTQYF,TGTGCCAGCAGCTTAGAGGCGGTGGCCGATACGCAGTATTTT
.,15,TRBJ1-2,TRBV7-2,CASSFRKPQIYGYTF,TGTGCCAGCAGCTTCAGGAAACCCCAAATCTATGGCTACACCTTC
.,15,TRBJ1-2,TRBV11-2,CASSLAPRWNYGYTF,TGTGCCAGCAGCCTTGCCCCCAGGTGGAACTATGGCTACACCTTC
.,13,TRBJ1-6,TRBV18,CASSHPGDSPLHF,TGTGCCAGCTCACATCCCGGGGATTCACCCCTCCACTTT
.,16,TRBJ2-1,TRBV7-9,CASSRMGGVTYNEQFF,TGTGCCAGCAGCCGTATGGGGGGAGTGACCTACAATGAGCAGTTCTTC
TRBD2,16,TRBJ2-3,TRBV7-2,CASSLGTGTSVARQYF,TGTGCCAGCAGCTTAGGGACCGGGACTAGCGTTGCGAGGCAGTATTTT
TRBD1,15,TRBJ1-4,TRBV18,CASSLQTGAGEKLFF,TGTGCCAGCTCACTACAGACAGGGGCGGGTGAAAAACTGTTTTTT
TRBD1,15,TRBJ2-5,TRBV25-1,CASSNTGVPQETQYF,TGTGCCAGCAGTAATACAGGGGTCCCTCAAGAGACCCAGTACTTC
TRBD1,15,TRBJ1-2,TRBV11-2,CASSLRTGWAYGYTF,TGTGCCAGCAGCCTCCGGACAGGGTGGGCCTATGGCTACACCTTC